What follows are 17 T cell receptor beta chains derived from one specimen sequenced in a study of cytomegalovirus exposure and HLA in healthy donors. PCR involved 60 Vbeta and 13 Jbeta primers. Libraries were prepared by immunoSEQ multiplex PCR; TCRdb keeps only in-frame clonotypes and omits some of them. Its listing shows approximately 82,000 clones. Sequenced sample: PBMCs. These receptors all come from a woman aged 60 to 75 in good health and CMV-seronegative.

The J gene is TRBJ2-6, the V gene TRBV11-2; 8 bases line up with TRBD1. V trimming: 1 base; J trimming: 0 bases; junction bases outside the gene matches: 5. CDR1 is SGHAT and CDR2 is FQNNGV in the germline V gene. The CDR3 totals 18 residues. In DNA form, the CDR3 reads TGTGCCAGCAGCTTAGTGGGACAGGCACTCTCTGGGGCCAACGTCCTGACTTTC. As protein: CASSLVGQALSGANVLTF.

The rearrangement uses TRBV5-1 and TRBJ2-3; TRBD2 matches 9 bases. Germline CDR1 is SGHRS and CDR2 is YFSETQ. The J segment lost 4 bases and the V segment lost 0 bases, leaving 6 bases of the junction unmatched. The CDR3 sequence is 16 residues long. CDR3 loop: CASSLDAGGRPDTQYF. Here the CDR3 DNA reads TGCGCCAGCAGCTTGGACGCGGGAGGGCGTCCAGATACGCAGTATTTT.

This chain connects TRBV7-8 to TRBJ1-5; tentatively, D is TRBD1 (6 bases). CDR1 is SGHVS and CDR2 is FQNEAQ in the germline V gene. Deletions cut 4 bases from V and 7 bases from J, with 14 bases between. The CDR3 spans 14 residues. CDR3 in amino acids: CASSSLQGGQPQHF. CDR3 DNA: TGTGCCAGCAGCTCCCTACAGGGCGGACAGCCCCAGCATTTT. Full variable domain (rest looked up from reference TRBV7-8 and TRBJ1-5): GAGVSQSPRYKVAKRGQDVALRCDPISGHVSLFWYQQALGQGPEFLTYFQNEAQLDKSGLPSDRFFAERPEGSVSTLKIQRTQQEDSAVYLCASSSLQGGQPQHFGDGTRLSIL.

In regard to this clone: Other DNA sequences in the same sample also yield this CDR3. This sequence joins TRBV6-5 and TRBJ2-7, with D possibly being TRBD2 (6 bases). Trimming shortened V by 5 bases and J by 6 bases, and 17 bases separated the two germline ends. The CDR3 sequence is 14 residues long. Germline assignment: CDR1 MNHEY and CDR2 SVGAGI. The CDR3 sequence is CASSNRGAGSEQYF. The CDR3 DNA reads as TGTGCCAGCAGTAACAGAGGTGCCGGGAGCGAGCAGTACTTC.

This sequence joins TRBV13 and TRBJ2-5, with TRBD2 matching over 16 bases. The CDR3 is 17 residues long. Trimming removed 4 bases from V and 5 bases from J; junction bases left unmatched: 7. Germline V gene lookup returns CDR1 PRHDT and CDR2 FYEKMQ (reference sequence). CDR3 sequence reads: CASSWGLAGGPRETQYF. The CDR3, as DNA: TGTGCCAGCAGCTGGGGACTAGCGGGAGGGCCCCGGGAGACCCAGTACTTC.

V and J are TRBV6-6 and TRBJ2-1; 10 bases agree with TRBD2. The CDR3 extends over 14 amino acids. Losses at the gene ends were 4 bases for V and 6 bases for J; bases not matched to a gene: 3. Germline CDR1 and CDR2: MNHNY and SVGAGI (reference sequence). CDR3 protein: CASSSTSGTNEQFF. The CDR3 coding sequence is TGTGCCAGCAGTTCAACTAGCGGGACCAATGAGCAGTTCTTC.

This sequence joins TRBV28 and TRBJ1-4; D is unclear. Germline values: CDR1 MDHEN, CDR2 SYDVKM. The CDR3 has 13 residues. V lost 2 bases and J lost 5, with 6 bases in between. The CDR3 region has the DNA TGTGCCAGCAGTTTAAGTCGGAATGAAAAACTGTTTTTT. Translation: CASSLSRNEKLFF. Based on the CDR3 plus reference TRBV28 and TRBJ1-4, the full variable domain is DVKVTQSSRYLVKRTGEKVFLECVQDMDHENMFWYRQDPGLGLRLIYFSYDVKMKEKGDIPEGYSVSREKKERFSLILESASTNQTSMYLCASSLSRNEKLFFGSGTQLSVL.

This chain joins TRBV7-2 and TRBJ2-5, with D possibly matching TRBD2 (6 bases). The germline gives CDR1 SGHTA, CDR2 FQGNSA. The CDR3 spans 17 residues. Trimming took 5 bases from V and 5 from J, leaving 24 bases between them. The CDR3 protein is CASSRHGRDKRKETQYF. The CDR3 DNA follows: TGTGCCAGCAGCCGACACGGGCGGGATAAAAGGAAGGAGACCCAGTACTTC.

This chain joins TRBV6-4 and TRBJ2-3, with TRBD1 matching 8 bases. V lost 6 bases to trimming and J lost 4 bases; unmatched junction nucleotides: 9. This CDR3 has 15 residues. Germline CDR1 MRHNA, CDR2 SNTAGT. The DNA of the CDR3 is TGTGCCAGCAGGCAGGGGGCGTCTCAAGCAGATACGCAGTATTTT. Its protein is CASRQGASQADTQYF.

The chain joins TRBV7-8 to TRBJ1-2; D remains unclear. V lost 5 bases and J 5 bases, leaving 15 bases between the germline ends. The CDR3 has 14 residues. The germline V gene has CDR1 SGHVS and CDR2 FQNEAQ. CDR3 residues: CASSPPRRRYGYTF. Written as DNA, the CDR3 is TGTGCCAGCAGCCCGCCACGACGGCGGTATGGCTACACCTTC.

The rearrangement uses TRBV7-2 and TRBJ1-1; D gene uncertain. The V end was cut by 2 bases, the J end by 3 bases, with 7 bases between. In germline, CDR1 is SGHTA, CDR2 FQGNSA. The CDR3 consists of 13 residues. The chain's CDR3 is CASSLKRDTEAFF. CDR3 in DNA: TGTGCCAGCAGCTTAAAGCGCGACACTGAAGCTTTCTTT.

The rearrangement links TRBV29-1 to TRBJ1-2; 7 bases fit TRBD1. V gave up 5 bases and J gave up 1 base; unmatched junction bases: 13. This CDR3 region has 16 residues. Looked up from germline, CDR1 is SQVTM and CDR2 is ANQGSEA. The CDR3 here is CSVTVRGKDFNYGYTF. The CDR3, as DNA: TGCAGCGTTACCGTCAGGGGGAAGGATTTTAACTATGGCTACACCTTC.

CDR3 nucleotide sequence: TGTGCCAGCAGAAAGGAGGCGGGCCTCTCCTACAATGAGCAGTTCTTC. It specifies CASRKEAGLSYNEQFF. The chain has TRBV27 and TRBJ2-1; weak D call: TRBD2 (5 bases). Germline V gene data show CDR1 as MNHEY and CDR2 as SMNVEV (reference sequence). Between the trimmed V and J ends, which lost 6 bases and 0 bases, there was a span of 15 bases. CDR3 size: 16 residues.

V and J are TRBV5-1 and TRBJ2-1; 8 bases are a match to TRBD1. This CDR3 is 14 amino acids long. The germline gives CDR1 SGHRS, CDR2 YFSETQ. Trimming cost V 4 bases and J 5 bases; bases outside gene matches: 5. CDR3 DNA sequence: TGCGCCAGCAGCCAGGACAGGGAGGACAATGAGCAGTTCTTC. Translating gives CASSQDREDNEQFF.

The chain joins TRBV18 to TRBJ2-1, with TRBD2 matching over 12 bases. The CDR3 spans 15 residues. Germline V gives CDR1 KGHSH, CDR2 LQKENI. V dropped 6 bases and J dropped 6; count of bases not matched to a gene: 6. The CDR3 protein is CASSWLAGGLNEQFF. The CDR3 nucleotides read TGTGCCAGCTCCTGGCTAGCGGGAGGGCTCAATGAGCAGTTCTTC. The whole variable domain, remainder taken from reference TRBV18 and TRBJ2-1, is NAGVMQNPRHLVRRRGQEARLRCSPMKGHSHVYWYRQLPEEGLKFMVYLQKENIIDESGMPKERFSAEFPKEGPSILRIQQVVRGDSAAYFCASSWLAGGLNEQFFGPGTRLTVL.

J is TRBJ2-1 and V is TRBV29-1, with D hard to call. The CDR3 length is 15 residues. Germline V gene data show CDR1 as SQVTM and CDR2 as ANQGSEA. CDR3 sequence: CTFTRGRVPYNEQFF. CDR3 nucleotide sequence: TGCACCTTCACGAGAGGCCGGGTCCCCTACAATGAGCAGTTCTTC.

V gene TRBV2 combines with J gene TRBJ2-3, with 11 bases matching TRBD2. The CDR3 is 13 residues long. V lost 9 bases to trimming and J lost 1 base; unmatched junction nucleotides: 0. CDR1 is SNHLY and CDR2 is FYNNEI in the germline V gene. This CDR3 reads CASSGRGTDTQYF. The DNA for the CDR3 is TGTGCCAGTAGCGGGAGGGGCACAGATACGCAGTATTTT.